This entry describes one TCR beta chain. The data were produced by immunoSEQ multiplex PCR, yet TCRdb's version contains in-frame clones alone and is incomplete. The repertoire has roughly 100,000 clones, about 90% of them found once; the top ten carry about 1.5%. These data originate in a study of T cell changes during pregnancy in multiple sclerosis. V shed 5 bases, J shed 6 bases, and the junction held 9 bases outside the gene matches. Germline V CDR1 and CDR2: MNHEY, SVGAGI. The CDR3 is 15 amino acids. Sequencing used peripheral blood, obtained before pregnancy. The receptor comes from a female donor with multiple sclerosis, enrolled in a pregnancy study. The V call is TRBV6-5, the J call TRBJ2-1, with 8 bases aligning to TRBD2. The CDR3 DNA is TGTGCCAGCAGTAAACCCGGACTAGCTTTCAATGAGCAGTTCTTC. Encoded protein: CASSKPGLAFNEQFF.